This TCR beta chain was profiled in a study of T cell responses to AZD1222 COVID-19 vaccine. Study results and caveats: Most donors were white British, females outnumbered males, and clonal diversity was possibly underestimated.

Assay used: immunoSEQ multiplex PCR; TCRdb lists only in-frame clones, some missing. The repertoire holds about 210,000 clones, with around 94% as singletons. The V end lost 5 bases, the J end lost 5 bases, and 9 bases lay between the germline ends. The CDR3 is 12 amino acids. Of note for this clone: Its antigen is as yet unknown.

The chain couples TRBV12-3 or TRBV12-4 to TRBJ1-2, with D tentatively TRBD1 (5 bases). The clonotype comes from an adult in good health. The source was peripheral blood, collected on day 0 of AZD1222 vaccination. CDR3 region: CASSTRGYGYTF. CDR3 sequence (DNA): TGTGCCAGCAGTACCCGGGGGTATGGCTACACCTTC.